Listed below are T cell receptor beta chains from one sample, sequenced in a study of T-cell memory formation after mild COVID-19. TCRdb used MiXCR to reprocess the 5' RACE reads, holding one entry per CDR3 protein. The table has over 150,000 distinct CDR3 sequences, 20% to 25% seen once. Sequenced sample: PBMCs or a T cell subset sorted from them (not recorded which). These TCRs come from an adult woman who had mild COVID-19 (a few samples of this study predate the infection). Cell type and time point are not known. Both conserved end residues are part of each CDR3. A D gene is named only where the DNA matches it firmly. Clone size, where shown, is once, few, many, or a class for clones that have expanded.

TRBD1,-,TRBV28,TRBJ2-7,CASRSDRGPGEQYF,TGTGCCAGCAGATCGGACAGGGGGCCCGGCGAGCAGTACTTC
TRBD1,-,TRBV7-2,TRBJ1-2,CASSLQGAGYGYTF,TGTGCCAGCAGCTTACAGGGGGCGGGGTATGGCTACACCTTC
TRBD1,-,TRBV9,TRBJ2-3,CASSNRDRGMGTDTQYF,TGTGCCAGCAGCAACCGGGACAGGGGAATGGGCACAGATACGCAGTATTTT
-,few,TRBV6-5,TRBJ1-1,CASSYDNVGNTEAFF,TGTGCCAGCAGTTACGATAATGTGGGGAACACTGAAGCTTTCTTT
TRBD2,few,TRBV20-1,TRBJ2-1,CSARVASGRNEQFF,TGCAGTGCTAGAGTGGCTAGCGGGAGGAATGAGCAGTTCTTC
TRBD1,few,TRBV12-3/TRBV12-4,TRBJ1-5,CASSPDRALNQPQHF,TGTGCCAGCAGTCCCGACAGGGCTCTCAATCAGCCCCAGCATTTT
-,-,TRBV4-2,TRBJ1-5,CASSQEGVGNQPQHF,TGTGCCAGCAGCCAAGAAGGGGTTGGGAATCAGCCCCAGCATTTT
-,-,TRBV12-3/TRBV12-4,TRBJ2-7,CASSLEEPLYEQYF,TGTGCCAGCAGTTTAGAGGAACCACTATACGAGCAGTACTTC
-,-,TRBV2,TRBJ1-1,CASSEALTQIMNTEAFF,TGTGCCAGCAGTGAAGCGCTAACACAGATCATGAACACTGAAGCTTTCTTT
TRBD1,-,TRBV19,TRBJ2-7,CASSTDRGREQYF,TGTGCCAGTAGTACGGACAGGGGGCGGGAGCAGTACTTC
-,few,TRBV12-3/TRBV12-4,TRBJ1-1,CASSHTGGYTEAFF,TGTGCCAGCAGCCACACCGGGGGCTACACTGAAGCTTTCTTT
-,many,TRBV9,TRBJ2-7,CASSGGTSNYEQYF,TGTGCCAGCAGCGGCGGGACAAGTAATTACGAGCAGTACTTC
-,few,TRBV12-3/TRBV12-4,TRBJ1-3,CASSQGRYSGNTIYF,TGTGCCAGCAGTCAGGGTCGGTACTCTGGAAACACCATATATTTT
TRBD2,-,TRBV7-6,TRBJ2-5,CASSSRTSGETQYF,TGTGCCAGCAGCTCAAGGACTAGCGGGGAGACCCAGTACTTC
-,-,TRBV7-6,TRBJ2-7,CASSLGGADEQYF,TGTGCCAGCAGCTTAGGGGGGGCCGACGAGCAGTACTTC
-,few,TRBV2,TRBJ1-1,CASSEWAGANTEAFF,TGTGCCAGCAGTGAATGGGCAGGGGCGAACACTGAAGCTTTCTTT
-,few,TRBV5-1,TRBJ2-1,CASSLGDVYEQFF,TGCGCCAGCAGCTTGGGGGACGTCTATGAGCAGTTCTTC
-,few,TRBV4-2,TRBJ2-5,CASAQGGGETQYF,TGTGCCAGCGCTCAGGGGGGCGGAGAGACCCAGTACTTC
-,few,TRBV4-1,TRBJ1-5,CASSQWAGDFEGNQPQHF,TGCGCCAGCAGCCAATGGGCGGGGGACTTCGAGGGCAATCAGCCCCAGCATTTT
-,-,TRBV9,TRBJ2-1,CASSEHSGLRNEQFF,TGTGCCAGCAGCGAGCATTCTGGACTCCGGAATGAGCAGTTCTTC